This TCR beta chain was recorded in a study of T cells after yellow fever vaccination. This clonotype was seen a handful of times. Each CDR3 protein gets one entry after TCRdb re-called the 5' RACE reads with MiXCR. The table has approximately 47,000 distinct CDR3 sequences, 6% to 7% seen once. Germline loops: CDR1 MNHEY, CDR2 SVGAGI. V lost 6 bases and J 6 bases, leaving 17 bases between the germline ends. This CDR3 spans 14 amino acids. The TCR originated in a man aged 25-45 years who received the YFV17D yellow fever vaccine. This sample comprised PBMCs, either bulk or a sorted T-cell subset (CD4+, CD8+, memory, or dextramer-sorted; not recorded which), obtained 45 days after the yellow fever booster vaccination. This chain uses TRBV6-5 with TRBJ1-2; maybe TRBD1 (6 bases). The CDR3 DNA is TGTGCCAGCAGCCGACCGGACAGTACAAATGGCTACACCTTC. This gives the protein CASSRPDSTNGYTF.